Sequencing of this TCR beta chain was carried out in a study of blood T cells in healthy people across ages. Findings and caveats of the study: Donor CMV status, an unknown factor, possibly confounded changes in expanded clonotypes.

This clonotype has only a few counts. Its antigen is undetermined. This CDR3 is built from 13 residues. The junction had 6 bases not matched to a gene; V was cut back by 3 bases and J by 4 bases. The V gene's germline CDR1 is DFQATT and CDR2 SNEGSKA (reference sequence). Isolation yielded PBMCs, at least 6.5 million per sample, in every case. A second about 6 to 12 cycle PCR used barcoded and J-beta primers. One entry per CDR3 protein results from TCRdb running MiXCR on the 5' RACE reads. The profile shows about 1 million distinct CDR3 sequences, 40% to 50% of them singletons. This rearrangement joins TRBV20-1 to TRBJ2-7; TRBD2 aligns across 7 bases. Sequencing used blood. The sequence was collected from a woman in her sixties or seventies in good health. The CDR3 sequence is CSARTGGVYEQYF. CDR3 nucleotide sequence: TGCAGTGCTAGGACGGGAGGAGTTTACGAGCAGTACTTC.